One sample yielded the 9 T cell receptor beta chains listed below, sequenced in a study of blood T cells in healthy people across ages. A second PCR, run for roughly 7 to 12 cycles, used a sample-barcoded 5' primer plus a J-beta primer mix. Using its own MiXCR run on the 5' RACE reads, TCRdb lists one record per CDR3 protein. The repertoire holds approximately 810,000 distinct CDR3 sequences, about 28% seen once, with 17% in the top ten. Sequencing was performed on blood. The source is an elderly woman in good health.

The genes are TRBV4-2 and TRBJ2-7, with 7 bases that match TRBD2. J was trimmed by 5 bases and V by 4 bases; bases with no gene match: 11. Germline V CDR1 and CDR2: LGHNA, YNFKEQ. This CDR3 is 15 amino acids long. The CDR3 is CASSRGGTLSHEQYF. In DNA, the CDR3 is TGTGCCAGCAGCCGGGGGGGAACTTTATCCCACGAGCAGTACTTC.

The CDR3 bases are TGTGCCAGCAGGTCAGGGTCAGGGGAGGATGAGCAGTTCTTC. Protein sequence: CASRSGSGEDEQFF. The gene calls are TRBV7-2 and TRBJ2-1; D tentatively reads TRBD1 or TRBD2 (6 bases each). CDR3 length: 14 amino acids. CDR1 is SGHTA, CDR2 FQGNSA, per germline. With 6 bases removed from V and 8 bases from J, the gap between germline ends came to 17 bases.

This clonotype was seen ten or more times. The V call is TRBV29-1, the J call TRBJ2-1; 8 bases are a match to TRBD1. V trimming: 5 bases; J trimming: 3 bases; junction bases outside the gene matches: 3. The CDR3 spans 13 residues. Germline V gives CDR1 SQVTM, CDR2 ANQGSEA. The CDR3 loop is CSVSQGGYNEQFF. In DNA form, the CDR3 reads TGCAGCGTTTCACAGGGGGGCTACAATGAGCAGTTCTTC.

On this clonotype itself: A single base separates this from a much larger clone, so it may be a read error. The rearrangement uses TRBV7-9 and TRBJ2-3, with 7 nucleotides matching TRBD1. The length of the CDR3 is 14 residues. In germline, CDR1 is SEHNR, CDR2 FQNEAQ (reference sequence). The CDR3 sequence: CVSRVQGKTDTQYF. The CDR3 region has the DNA TGTGTCAGCAGGGTACAGGGGAAAACAGATACGCAGTATTTT.

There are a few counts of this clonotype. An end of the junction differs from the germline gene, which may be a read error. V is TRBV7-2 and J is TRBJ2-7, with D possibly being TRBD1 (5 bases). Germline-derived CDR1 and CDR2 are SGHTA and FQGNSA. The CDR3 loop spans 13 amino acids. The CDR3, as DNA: TGTGCCAGCAGCCTCGGACAAAGCTACGGGCAGTACTTC. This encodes CASSLGQSYGQYF.

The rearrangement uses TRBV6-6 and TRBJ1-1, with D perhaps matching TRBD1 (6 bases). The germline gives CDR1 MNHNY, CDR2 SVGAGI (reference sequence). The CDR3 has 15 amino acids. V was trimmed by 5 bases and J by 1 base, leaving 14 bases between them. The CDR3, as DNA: TGTGCCAGCAGTCCCGTAGAACAGGGGAACACTGAAGCTTTCTTT. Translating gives CASSPVEQGNTEAFF.

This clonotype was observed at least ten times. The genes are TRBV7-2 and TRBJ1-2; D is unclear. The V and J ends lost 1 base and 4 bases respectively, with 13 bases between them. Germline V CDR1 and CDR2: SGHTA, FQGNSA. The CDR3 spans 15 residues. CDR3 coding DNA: TGTGCCAGCAGCTTAGGGGTGGGCGTATCCTATGGCTACACCTTC. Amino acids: CASSLGVGVSYGYTF.

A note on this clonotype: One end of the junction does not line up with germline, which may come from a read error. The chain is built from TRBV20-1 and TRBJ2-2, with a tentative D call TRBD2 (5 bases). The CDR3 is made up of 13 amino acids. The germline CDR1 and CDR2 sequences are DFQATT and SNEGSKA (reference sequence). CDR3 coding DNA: TGCAGTACTAGAGTCCCTTACACCGGGGAGCTGTTTTTT. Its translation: CSTRVPYTGELFF.

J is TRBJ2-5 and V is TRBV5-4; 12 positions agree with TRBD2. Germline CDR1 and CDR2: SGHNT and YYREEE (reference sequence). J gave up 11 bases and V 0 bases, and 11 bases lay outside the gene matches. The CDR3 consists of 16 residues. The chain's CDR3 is CASSLGLAGESSEQYF. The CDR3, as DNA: TGTGCCAGCAGCTTGGGACTAGCGGGGGAAAGCAGTGAGCAGTACTTC.